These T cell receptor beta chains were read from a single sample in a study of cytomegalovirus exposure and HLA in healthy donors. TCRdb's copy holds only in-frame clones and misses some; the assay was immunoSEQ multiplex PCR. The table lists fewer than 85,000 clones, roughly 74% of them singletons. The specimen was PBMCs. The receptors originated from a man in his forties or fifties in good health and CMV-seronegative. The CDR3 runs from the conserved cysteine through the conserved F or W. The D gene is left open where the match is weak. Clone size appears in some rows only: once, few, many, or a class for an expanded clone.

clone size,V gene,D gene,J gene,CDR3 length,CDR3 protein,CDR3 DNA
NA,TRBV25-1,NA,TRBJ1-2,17,CASSDPHSGGRNSGYTF,TGTGCCAGCAGTGATCCTCACTCGGGGGGCCGGAATTCGGGCTACACCTTC
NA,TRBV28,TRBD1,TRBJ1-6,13,CASSRDSNSPLHF,TGTGCCAGCAGCCGGGACAGCAATTCACCCCTCCACTTT
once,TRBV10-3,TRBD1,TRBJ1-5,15,CAISGQGDINQPQHF,TGTGCCATCAGTGGACAGGGCGATATCAATCAGCCCCAGCATTTT
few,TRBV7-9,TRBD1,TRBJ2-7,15,CASTFSGTGPVEQYF,TGTGCCAGCACCTTCTCCGGGACAGGTCCCGTCGAGCAGTACTTC
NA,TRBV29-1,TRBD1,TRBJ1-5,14,CSARQGWSNQPQHF,TGCAGCGCCCGACAGGGCTGGAGCAATCAGCCCCAGCATTTT
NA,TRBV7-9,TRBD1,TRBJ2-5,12,CASVQGQETQYF,TGTGCCAGTGTACAGGGGCAGGAGACCCAGTACTTC
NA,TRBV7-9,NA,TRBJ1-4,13,CASRGGSGEKLFF,TGTGCCAGCAGGGGGGGAAGTGGAGAAAAACTGTTTTTT
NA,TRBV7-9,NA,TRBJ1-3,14,CASSLSASLGTIYF,TGTGCCAGCAGCTTGTCCGCTTCTCTCGGCACCATATATTTT
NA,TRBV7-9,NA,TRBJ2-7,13,CSSRGTIVDEQYF,TGTTCCAGCCGAGGGACAATTGTTGACGAGCAGTACTTC
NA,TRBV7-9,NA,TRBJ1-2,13,CASSLGYRDGYTF,TGTGCCAGCAGCTTAGGGTACAGGGATGGCTACACCTTC
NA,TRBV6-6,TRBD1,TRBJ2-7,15,CASSTRDRGNYEQYF,TGTGCCAGCAGTACCCGGGACAGGGGGAATTACGAGCAGTACTTC
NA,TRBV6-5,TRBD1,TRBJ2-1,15,CASIGQGAKYNEQFF,TGTGCCAGCATTGGACAGGGGGCGAAGTACAATGAGCAGTTCTTC
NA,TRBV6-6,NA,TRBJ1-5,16,CASNLPRTDLNQPQHF,TGTGCCAGCAACCTCCCTCGGACAGATCTCAATCAGCCCCAGCATTTT
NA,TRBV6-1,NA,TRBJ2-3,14,CASTLGGSTDTQYF,TGTGCCAGCACCTTAGGGGGAAGCACAGATACGCAGTATTTT
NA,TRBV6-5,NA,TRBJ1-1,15,CASSSHGTLNTEAFF,TGTGCCAGCAGTTCACACGGGACACTGAACACTGAAGCTTTCTTT